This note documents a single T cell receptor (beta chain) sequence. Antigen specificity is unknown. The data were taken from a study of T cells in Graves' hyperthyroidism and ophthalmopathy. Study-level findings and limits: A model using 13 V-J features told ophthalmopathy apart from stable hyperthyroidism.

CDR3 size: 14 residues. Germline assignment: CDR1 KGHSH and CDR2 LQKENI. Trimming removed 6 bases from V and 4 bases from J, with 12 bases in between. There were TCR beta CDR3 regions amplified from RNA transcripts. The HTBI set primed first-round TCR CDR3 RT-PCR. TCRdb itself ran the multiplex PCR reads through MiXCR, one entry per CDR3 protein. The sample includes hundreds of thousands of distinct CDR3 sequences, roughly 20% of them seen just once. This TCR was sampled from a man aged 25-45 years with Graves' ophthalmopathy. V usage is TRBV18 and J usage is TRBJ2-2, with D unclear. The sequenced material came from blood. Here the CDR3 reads CASSLQGATGELFF. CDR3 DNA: TGTGCCAGCTCCTTACAAGGAGCCACCGGGGAGCTGTTTTTT. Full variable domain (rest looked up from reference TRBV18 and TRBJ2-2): NAGVMQNPRHLVRRRGQEARLRCSPMKGHSHVYWYRQLPEEGLKFMVYLQKENIIDESGMPKERFSAEFPKEGPSILRIQQVVRGDSAAYFCASSLQGATGELFFGEGSRLTVL.